Each of the 16 T cell receptor beta chains below was sequenced from the same sample in a study of brain T cells in children with intractable seizures. Here immunoSEQ multiplex PCR was the method, and the copy in TCRdb shows in-frame clones only, minus some. The table includes 300,000 to 400,000 clones, over 85% detected once. Time point meaning: blood from clinic visit 5 months post-surgery; TSC patient then seizure free. Specimen: peripheral blood, collected approximately 5 months after surgery. The receptors were sampled from a boy less than two years old with tuberous sclerosis and intractable seizures.

The rearrangement uses TRBV13 and TRBJ1-1; D not certain. The CDR3 has 13 amino acids. V lost 6 bases and J lost 1, with 9 bases in between. Germline CDR1 is PRHDT and CDR2 is FYEKMQ (reference sequence). CDR3 DNA: TGTGCCAGCAGGGTGGAAAAGAACACTGAAGCTTTCTTT. It encodes CASRVEKNTEAFF.

The V call is TRBV25-1, the J call TRBJ2-3; the match to TRBD1 covers 8 bases. Per the germline V gene, CDR1 is MGHDK and CDR2 is SYGVNS. The CDR3 has 15 amino acids. Germline trimming cut 5 bases from V and 0 bases from J; bases unmatched to any gene: 4. This CDR3 reads CASSSGTGSTDTQYF. As DNA, the CDR3 is TGTGCCAGCAGTTCCGGGACAGGTAGCACAGATACGCAGTATTTT.

The chain links TRBV5-8 to TRBJ2-2; TRBD2 matches 13 bases. The germline gives CDR1 SGHTS, CDR2 YDEGEE. V gave up 3 bases and J gave up 5 bases; unmatched junction bases: 10. CDR3 size: 18 residues. CDR3 nucleotides: TGTGCCAGCAGCTCGAGGACTAGCGGGGGCCTTAGGACCGGGGAGCTGTTTTTT. Translated, it gives CASSSRTSGGLRTGELFF.

This chain uses TRBV4-1 with TRBJ2-2; no clear D. Trimming removed 1 base at V and 7 bases at J, with 4 bases between. The CDR3 is 12 amino acids. From germline, CDR1 is MGHRA and CDR2 YSYEKL. The CDR3 sequence: CASSQAGGELFF. CDR3 DNA sequence: TGCGCCAGCAGCCAAGCAGGCGGGGAGCTGTTTTTT.

The count of this clone is one. The gene calls are TRBV19 and TRBJ2-7; 7 bases are shared with TRBD1. The germline gives CDR1 LNHDA, CDR2 SQIVND (reference sequence). The CDR3 length is 15 residues. V lost 5 bases to trimming and J lost 2 bases; unmatched junction nucleotides: 9. The CDR3 bases are TGTGCCAGTAGTCTCACCGGGACAGCACCCTACGAGCAGTACTTC. Translation gives CASSLTGTAPYEQYF.

This clone appeared once. The chain joins TRBV7-3 to TRBJ1-1; D uncertain. Looked up from germline, CDR1 is SGHTA and CDR2 is FQGTGA. The ends were cut back, 3 bases at V and 6 bases at J, with 11 bases in the middle. This CDR3 region has 13 residues. CDR3 in DNA: TGTGCCAGCAGCTTCGGTCCCCAAGCTGAAGCTTTCTTT. The encoded protein is CASSFGPQAEAFF.

The J gene is TRBJ2-1, the V gene TRBV4-1; TRBD2 agrees at 7 bases. The CDR3 is 16 amino acids. V was clipped by 0 bases and J by 4 bases; unmatched bases: 6. CDR1 and CDR2 from the germline V gene are MGHRA and YSYEKL. The CDR3, as DNA: TGCGCCAGCAGCCAAGATGGGGCTAGCGGTTACAATGAGCAGTTCTTC. As protein: CASSQDGASGYNEQFF.

The chain employs TRBV5-5 and TRBJ1-6; D perhaps matches TRBD1 (6 bases). The V end was cut by 2 bases, the J end by 0 bases, with 21 bases between. The CDR3 spans 20 residues. Germline CDR1 SGHKS, CDR2 YYEKEE (reference sequence). The CDR3 sequence: CASSFSVASHRDSYNSPLHF. CDR3 nucleotides: TGTGCCAGCAGCTTTTCGGTCGCGAGTCACAGGGACTCCTATAATTCACCCCTCCACTTT.

V is TRBV24-1 and J is TRBJ2-3; D gene uncertain. Germline values: CDR1 KGHDR, CDR2 SFDVKD. This CDR3 contains 14 residues. Trimming cost V 2 bases and J 4 bases, with 9 bases left between them. CDR3 sequence reads: CATSDSLSADTQYF. CDR3 DNA sequence: TGTGCCACCAGTGATTCGCTTTCCGCAGATACGCAGTATTTT.

CDR3 sequence: CASSQVQNEKLFF. The DNA for the CDR3 is TGTGCCAGCAGCCAAGTGCAGAACGAAAAACTGTTTTTT. This chain links TRBV14 with TRBJ1-4; D gene uncertain. Germline V lookup: CDR1 SGHDN, CDR2 FVKESK. The V and J ends lost 1 base and 8 bases respectively, with 8 bases between them. CDR3 size: 13 residues.

This clone was observed a single time. The chain recombines TRBV11-3 with TRBJ2-2; D not resolved. V shed 2 bases and J shed 5 bases, with 6 bases lying between them. Germline CDR1 is SGHNT and CDR2 is YENEEA. The CDR3 is 13 amino acids. CDR3 sequence reads: CASSLRDTGELFF. For the CDR3, the DNA is TGTGCCAGCAGCTTAAGGGATACCGGGGAGCTGTTTTTT.

The chain links TRBV5-8 to TRBJ1-2; 7 positions agree with TRBD1. The CDR3 extends over 12 amino acids. The trim removed 4 bases at V and 8 bases at J, leaving 5 bases unmatched. Germline CDR1 reads SGHTS; CDR2 reads YDEGEE. The CDR3 nucleotides are TGTGCCAGCAGCCTCGACAGGGACGGCTACACCTTC. Protein product: CASSLDRDGYTF.

The V and J genes are TRBV24-1 and TRBJ2-5, with D unclear. Trimming removed 0 bases from V and 4 bases from J, with 5 bases in between. The CDR3 extends over 13 amino acids. Germline V gene sequence: CDR1 KGHDR, CDR2 SFDVKD. CDR3 residues: CATSDLWGETQYF. In nucleotides, the CDR3 is TGTGCCACCAGTGATTTGTGGGGAGAGACCCAGTACTTC.

The chain's CDR3 is CASSFGTGLSIYEQYF. The CDR3 DNA reads TGCGCCAGCAGCTTCGGAACAGGACTGTCGATCTACGAGCAGTACTTC. The V gene is TRBV5-1, the J gene TRBJ2-7; D might be TRBD1 or TRBD2, each matching 5 bases. Trimming stripped 2 bases from V and 3 bases from J, with 18 bases between. The germline V gene encodes CDR1 SGHRS and CDR2 YFSETQ. This CDR3 spans 16 amino acids.

V is TRBV9 and J is TRBJ2-1; the D is unclear. The CDR3 is 14 amino acids. Trimming pared 4 bases from V and 10 bases from J, leaving 18 bases between. Germline V lookup: CDR1 SGDLS, CDR2 YYNGEE. This chain's CDR3 is CASSPGTIPMEQFF. The CDR3 DNA reads as TGTGCCAGCAGCCCAGGCACCATACCGATGGAGCAGTTCTTC.

V gene TRBV5-4 combines with J gene TRBJ2-3; D not certain. Germline CDR1 SGHNT, CDR2 YYREEE (reference sequence). This CDR3 has 11 amino acids. Trimming removed 3 bases from V and 6 bases from J, with 5 bases in between. The CDR3 loop reads CASSSSDTQYF. CDR3 nucleotides: TGTGCCAGCAGCTCCTCTGATACGCAGTATTTT. Complete variable domain (other parts from reference TRBV5-4 and TRBJ2-3): ETGVTQSPTHLIKTRGQQVTLRCSSQSGHNTVSWYQQALGQGPQFIFQYYREEENGRGNFPPRFSGLQFPNYSSELNVNALELDDSALYLCASSSSDTQYFGPGTRLTVL.